This T cell receptor (beta chain) was sequenced in a study of cytomegalovirus exposure and HLA in healthy donors. Study details: The 120 validation repertoires, a later analysis reported, used the same platform as the roughly 660 repertoires from the first cohort.

This clone was detected a few times. This CDR3 region has 11 residues. Trimming took 7 bases from V and 6 from J, leaving 10 bases between them. From germline, CDR1 is MDHEN and CDR2 SYDVKM. Here immunoSEQ multiplex PCR was the method, and the copy in TCRdb shows in-frame clones only, minus some. The data contain under 250,000 clones, 75% to 90% of them seen just once; the ten biggest clones take up 4.5% to 6%. Material: PBMCs. This sequence originates from a woman under 30 in good health and CMV-seronegative. The rearrangement links TRBV28 to TRBJ2-7; D uncertain. The chain's CDR3 is CASKFGAEQYF. The CDR3 nucleotides are TGTGCCAGCAAATTTGGAGCCGAGCAGTACTTC.